This T cell receptor (beta chain) was recovered during a study of CD8+ T cells in alopecia areata. Study-level background: A 6-month period off drug followed tofacitinib, which lasted 6 to 18 months. Overall study results and limits: Scalp sequencing also captures normal skin's resident alphabeta T cells.

The sequencing template was cDNA reverse transcribed from extracted RNA. Repertoires were generated with immunoSEQ multiplex PCR, while TCRdb's copy carries only in-frame clones and drops some. The repertoire includes over 110,000 clones, approximately 49% of them detected once, and more than 0.95% sits in the top ten. A word on this clone: Antigen: not known.

This CDR3 has 15 residues. Germline values: CDR1 LNHDA, CDR2 SQIVND (reference sequence). Unmatched junction bases numbered 5, after V lost 3 bases and J lost 6 bases. Researchers picked out CD4+ and CD8+ T cells from PBMCs by sorting. Source: CD4+ T cells sorted from blood, taken at week 0. The gene calls are TRBV19 and TRBJ2-4, with 10 bases aligning to TRBD2. The clonotype originates from a human donor with alopecia areata. The CDR3 loop is CASSIGLAVTNIQYF. The CDR3 nucleotides read TGTGCCAGTAGTATTGGACTAGCGGTTACAAACATTCAGTACTTC.